This T cell receptor beta chain was profiled in a study of blood T cells in healthy people across ages. The CDR3 runs 17 residues. Germline CDR1 reads MNHNS; CDR2 reads SASEGT. Samples each yielded at least 5 micrograms of total RNA. Alongside a J-beta primer mix, a sample-barcoded 5' primer served in a second PCR lasting about 7 to 11 cycles. From each sample, at least 2.5 million paired-end reads containing CDR3 were obtained. A single record per CDR3 protein comes from TCRdb applying MiXCR to the 5' RACE reads. Seen here are 1,300,000 or so distinct CDR3 sequences, approximately 59% observed once, and the top ten hold 6.5% to 8.5%. Study-level findings and limits: There was no known CMV status for donors, so expanded clonotype changes were possibly confounded.

A remark on this clonotype: Its antigen is still unknown. The junction departs from the called germline gene at one end, perhaps through a read error.

The J gene is TRBJ2-3, the V gene TRBV6-1; the match to TRBD2 covers 15 bases. The sequence came from a young man in good health. Sequenced: blood. CDR3 residues: CASREGLAGGYTDTQYF. CDR3 sequence (DNA): TGTGCCAGCAGAGAAGGACTAGCGGGGGGGTACACAGATACGCAGTATTTT.